The 4 T cell receptor beta chains below were found in one sample sequenced in a study of T cells in Graves' hyperthyroidism and ophthalmopathy. Using RNA transcripts as the source, TCR beta CDR3 regions were amplified. The TCR CDR3 first-round RT-PCR relied on the HTBI primer set. TCRdb reprocessed the multiplex PCR reads with MiXCR, giving one entry per CDR3 protein. The data hold roughly 740,000 distinct CDR3 sequences, with roughly 15% observed a single time. The sequenced sample consisted of blood. The receptors come from a man aged 18-30 years with Graves' hyperthyroidism.

This clonotype was seen repeatedly, ten times or more. The CDR3 here is CASSRDTYTEAFF. The CDR3 DNA reads as TGTGCCAGCAGCCGGGACACCTACACTGAAGCTTTCTTT. This rearrangement joins TRBV28 to TRBJ1-1, with D maybe TRBD1 (6 bases). V lost 6 bases and J lost 3, with 11 bases in between. The CDR3 runs 13 residues. Germline V CDR1 and CDR2: MDHEN, SYDVKM.

The chain joins TRBV4-2 to TRBJ2-4; TRBD1 or TRBD2 may be the D gene (5 bases each). The germline V and J ends were trimmed by 0 bases and 8 bases, with 17 bases remaining between them. Per the germline V gene, CDR1 is LGHNA and CDR2 is YNFKEQ. The CDR3 is made up of 16 amino acids. The DNA for the CDR3 is TGTGCCAGCAGCCAAGATGGACGAGGGGCAGGAGACATTCAGTACTTC. Translating it yields CASSQDGRGAGDIQYF.

This clonotype was counted a few times. The chain combines TRBV27 with TRBJ2-3, with 16 bases matching TRBD2. The CDR3 spans 15 residues. Per the germline V gene, CDR1 is MNHEY and CDR2 is SMNVEV (reference sequence). V trimming: 5 bases; J trimming: 11 bases; junction bases outside the gene matches: 7. The CDR3 loop is CASSTGLAGGPVQYF. In DNA, the CDR3 is TGTGCCAGCAGTACGGGACTAGCGGGAGGGCCGGTGCAGTATTTT.

This chain's CDR3 is CASSFLAGGTQYF. CDR3 nucleotides: TGTGCCAGCAGTTTCCTAGCGGGAGGTACGCAGTATTTT. The chain employs TRBV27 and TRBJ2-3, with 11 bases identical to TRBD2. The CDR3 is 13 amino acids. After removal of 3 bases from V and 8 bases from J, the junction contained 1 base not matched to a gene. The germline V gene has CDR1 MNHEY and CDR2 SMNVEV (reference sequence).